The T cell receptor beta chain under discussion was sequenced for a study of blood T cell repertoires in COVID-19. Study background: PBMCs, B-cell-depleted T cells, or T cells were the source of the cDNA or gDNA that made up the material.

Per the authors' pipeline: Nucleated cell counts were estimated from reference gene primer amplification. Here immunoSEQ multiplex PCR was the method, and the copy in TCRdb shows in-frame clones only, minus some. From that table come the V and J calls and clone size; the DNA was used to work out D and trimming. The repertoire holds under 40,000 clones, with about 88% as singletons. The CDR3 extends over 14 amino acids. Trimming removed 1 base from V and 3 bases from J, with 10 bases in between. The origin of this receptor is a man between 65 and 85 years old with active COVID-19. The chain has TRBV5-3 and TRBJ2-5; weak D call: TRBD2 (5 bases). TRBV5-3 counts as an open reading frame of uncertain function. The specimen was peripheral blood. Here the CDR3 DNA reads TGTGCCAGAAGCTTGCGAGGAGCGGAAGAGACCCAGTACTTC. Protein: CARSLRGAEETQYF.